One and the same sample provided the 8 T cell receptor beta chains below, sequenced in a study of siplizumab effects on memory and regulatory T cells. The assay was immunoSEQ multiplex PCR, and TCRdb's table has in-frame clones only and misses some. Of 100,000 to 110,000 clones listed, 94% are singletons. The sequencing input was non-Treg CD4+ T cells sorted from blood. These TCRs come from a human donor in good health.

This chain links TRBV29-1 with TRBJ1-1; D not resolved. The CDR3 spans 13 residues. Germline V CDR1 and CDR2: SQVTM, ANQGSEA. V gave up 2 bases and J gave up 6 bases, with 13 bases separating them. This CDR3 is CSVEFYLGAEAFF. DNA of the CDR3: TGCAGCGTTGAATTTTATCTGGGTGCTGAAGCTTTCTTT.

The gene calls are TRBV18 and TRBJ2-4; D gene unclear. This CDR3 region has 15 residues. V lost 0 bases to trimming and J lost 3 bases, with 9 bases between them. Per germline, CDR1 KGHSH and CDR2 LQKENI. The CDR3 bases are TGTGCCAGCTCACCACCTGAGAACCACAAAAACATTCAGTACTTC. Protein: CASSPPENHKNIQYF.

The V call is TRBV6-5, the J call TRBJ1-2; weak D call: TRBD1 (5 bases). Trimming removed 7 bases at V and 4 bases at J, with 10 bases between. This CDR3 is built from 12 residues. The germline V gene encodes CDR1 MNHEY and CDR2 SVGAGI. The CDR3, as DNA: TGTGCCAGCACGTGGACAAGCTATGGCTACACCTTC. Its translation: CASTWTSYGYTF.

V and J are TRBV11-1 and TRBJ2-7; D is ambiguous. Germline V lookup: CDR1 SGHAT, CDR2 FQDESV (reference sequence). Between the trimmed V and J ends, which lost 3 bases and 0 bases, there was a span of 9 bases. The CDR3 has 14 amino acids. DNA of the CDR3: TGTGCCAGCAGCTTCCGGACGAGCTCCTACGAGCAGTACTTC. Amino acids: CASSFRTSSYEQYF. The full variable domain, completed using reference TRBV11-1 and TRBJ2-7, is EAEVAQSPRYKITEKSQAVAFWCDPISGHATLYWYRQILGQGPELLVQFQDESVVDDSQLPKDRFSAERLKGVDSTLKIQPAELGDSAMYLCASSFRTSSYEQYFGPGTRLTVT.

V usage is TRBV6-1 and J usage is TRBJ2-7, with 8 bases aligning to TRBD2. The CDR3 runs 15 residues. Germline CDR1 reads MNHNS; CDR2 reads SASEGT. V was pared by 7 bases and J by 0 bases, with 8 bases of the junction left unmatched. The CDR3 DNA sequence: TGTGCCAGCACCGCCACTAGCGGCATCTCCTACGAGCAGTACTTC. Translation: CASTATSGISYEQYF.

The sample holds one count of this clone. The chain carries TRBV18 and TRBJ1-5, with 12 nucleotides matching TRBD1. Germline V gene data show CDR1 as KGHSH and CDR2 as LQKENI. The trim removed 2 bases at V and 6 bases at J, leaving 2 bases unmatched. The CDR3 extends over 15 amino acids. CDR3 region: CASSPGTGGSQPQHF. CDR3 DNA sequence: TGTGCCAGCTCACCAGGGACAGGGGGCAGTCAGCCCCAGCATTTT.

In this sample, this clone turned up once. Here the CDR3 DNA reads TGTGCCAGCAGTTACTCGATTGGGACTAGGTACAATGAGCAGTTCTTC. Its protein product is CASSYSIGTRYNEQFF. The chain has TRBV6-6 and TRBJ2-1; 8 nucleotides align to TRBD2. The CDR3 contains 16 residues. V gave up 0 bases and J gave up 4 bases; unmatched junction bases: 5. Germline CDR1 MNHNY, CDR2 SVGAGI (reference sequence).

The rearrangement uses TRBV28 and TRBJ2-5, with 14 bases identical to TRBD2. Germline lookup yields CDR1 MDHEN and CDR2 SYDVKM. J lost 9 bases, V lost 6 bases, and 6 bases had no gene match. This CDR3 spans 14 amino acids. Written as DNA, the CDR3 is TGTGCCAGCAGGGGACTAGCGGGAGCGTGGGCCCAGTACTTC. Protein product: CASRGLAGAWAQYF.